This T cell receptor beta chain emerged from a study of T-cell reconstitution after alpha-beta-depleted transplantation in children. The CDR3 extends over 10 amino acids. Germline V gene lookup returns CDR1 MNHGY and CDR2 SAAAGT. This clonotype was seen more than once but under ten times. Compared with germline, one end of the junction differs, possibly owing to a read error. Molecular barcoding with unique molecular identifiers was used for the TCRbeta library. TCRdb used MiXCR to reprocess the PCR reads, holding one entry per CDR3 protein. The sample records about 100,000 distinct CDR3 sequences, 4.5% to 7.5% being singletons.

Sequencing used PBMCs, mostly from graft donor cells, obtained 60 days after TCRalphabeta/CD19-depleted stem cell transplant. The sequence was collected from a female patient aged 2 to 10 who had a stem cell transplant for Fanconi anemia, so the T cells may come from the graft donor. The chain has TRBV6-8 and TRBJ2-7, with no clear D. Here the CDR3 DNA reads TGTGCCGGCAGAACCTACGAGCAGTACTTC. This sequence encodes CAGRTYEQYF.